The rows below give T cell receptor beta chains drawn from one sample of a study of blood T cells in healthy people across ages. MiXCR, run by TCRdb on the 5' RACE reads, gives a single entry per CDR3 protein. The repertoire holds 700,000 to 850,000 distinct CDR3 sequences, with roughly 34% as singletons. What was sequenced was blood. These receptors were taken from a man in his late teens or twenties in good health. Each CDR3 is given with its conserved first and last residue. D genes are given only for firm matches. Only some rows state a clone size, as once, few, many or a class for expanded clones.

abundance,d_gene,j_gene,v_gene,CDR3nt,CDR3aa
NA,NA,TRBJ1-2,TRBV20-1,TGCAGTGCTAGAGAGGACAGAATCTATGGCTACACCTTC,CSAREDRIYGYTF
many,NA,TRBJ2-7,TRBV9,TGTGCCAGCAGCGTTGACGCAGGGGACTACGAGCAGTACTTC,CASSVDAGDYEQYF
few,TRBD1,TRBJ2-3,TRBV5-1,TGCGCCAGCAGCTTGGCACGTGACAGGGGGCCGGGAGATACGCAGTATTTT,CASSLARDRGPGDTQYF
NA,NA,TRBJ1-6,TRBV6-1,TGTGCCAGCGGCAGGGACTATGGGTCACCCCTCCACTTT,CASGRDYGSPLHF
few,NA,TRBJ1-1,TRBV7-3,TGTGCCAGCAGCTTATGGAAAGGAGGGACTGGAGGAGTGAACACTGAAGCTTTCTTT,CASSLWKGGTGGVNTEAFF
NA,TRBD1,TRBJ2-5,TRBV19,TGTGCCAGTTCTCCCGGTTTGGGACAGGCAGAGACCCAGTACTTC,CASSPGLGQAETQYF
few,NA,TRBJ2-3,TRBV7-9,TGTGCCAGCAGCCCCCGCTCCCAAGAGACGCAGTATTTT,CASSPRSQETQYF
NA,TRBD1,TRBJ2-3,TRBV20-1,TGCAGTGCTTCGGGACAGGGGGCCGACACAGATACGCAGTATTTT,CSASGQGADTDTQYF
few,NA,TRBJ2-3,TRBV6-2/TRBV6-3,TGTGCCAGCAGTTACTCGTTAGGTGAAATGAGTACAGATACGCAGTATTTT,CASSYSLGEMSTDTQYF
NA,TRBD1,TRBJ2-3,TRBV5-1,TGCACCAGCAGCTTGACAGGGACAGATACGCAGTATTTT,CTSSLTGTDTQYF
few,TRBD2,TRBJ2-1,TRBV12-3/TRBV12-4,TGTGCCAGCAGTTTCTGGTCTAGCGGGGGGCGCACCTTCCCCAATGAGCAGTTCTTC,CASSFWSSGGRTFPNEQFF
few,NA,TRBJ1-5,TRBV12-3/TRBV12-4,TGTGCCAGCAGCCTGGCATCGGGGGCCCCCAGCAATCAGCCCCAGCATTTT,CASSLASGAPSNQPQHF
NA,NA,TRBJ2-3,TRBV29-1,TGCAGCGGATCGGGATACGTGGATACGCAGTATTTT,CSGSGYVDTQYF
many,NA,TRBJ1-1,TRBV6-6,TGTGCCAGCAGTTATGACGGACAACGCCCTGAAGCTTTCTTT,CASSYDGQRPEAFF
NA,TRBD1,TRBJ1-4,TRBV2,TGTGCCAGCAACGCACAGGGGGGTAATGAAAAACTGTTTTTT,CASNAQGGNEKLFF
NA,TRBD1,TRBJ2-1,TRBV7-2,TGTGCCAGCAGCTCCCGGGACAGGGGTACCGGTGAGCAGTTCTTC,CASSSRDRGTGEQFF
NA,NA,TRBJ1-4,TRBV2,TGTGCCAGCAGTGGCCGGACGGGGTGGGATGAAAAACTGTTTTTT,CASSGRTGWDEKLFF
many,NA,TRBJ2-5,TRBV9,TGTGCCAGCAGCGTAGGCGCTGGATGGGGGTTGTCGCAGACCCAGTACTTC,CASSVGAGWGLSQTQYF
NA,TRBD2,TRBJ2-1,TRBV7-2,TGTGCCAGCAGCCAGAGGGCTAGCGGGGTCTACAATGAGCAGTTCTTC,CASSQRASGVYNEQFF
NA,TRBD1,TRBJ2-7,TRBV27,TGTGCCAGCAGCGCCACAGGGGGCGCGGAGGGCGAGCAGTACTTC,CASSATGGAEGEQYF
NA,NA,TRBJ1-2,TRBV15,TGTGCCACCAGCAGTACTCATACGGATGGCTACACCTTC,CATSSTHTDGYTF
NA,TRBD1,TRBJ1-5,TRBV6-6,TGTGCCAGCAGCCAAGGACAGGCGAGCAATCAGCCCCAGCATTTT,CASSQGQASNQPQHF
NA,NA,TRBJ2-5,TRBV12-3/TRBV12-4,TGTGCCAGCCAGGGGCCGGGGGGCTTAGAGACCCAGTACTTC,CASQGPGGLETQYF
few,NA,TRBJ1-2,TRBV12-3/TRBV12-4,TGTGCCAGCAGCCCCGCGGGGGGCGCATATGGCTACACCTTC,CASSPAGGAYGYTF
few,NA,TRBJ1-2,TRBV9,TGTGCCAGCAATTTGGCGGGAAACTATGGCTACACCTTC,CASNLAGNYGYTF
NA,NA,TRBJ1-2,TRBV6-6,TGTGCCAGCAGCAACCCACAGACAGTGGACCATGGCTACACCTTC,CASSNPQTVDHGYTF
few,NA,TRBJ2-7,TRBV10-3,TGTGCCACCGCCGGGTCCCCCTACGAGCAGTACTTC,CATAGSPYEQYF
many,TRBD1,TRBJ2-5,TRBV7-9,TGTGCCAGCAGCACAGACAGGGGGCTTCAAGAGACCCAGTACTTC,CASSTDRGLQETQYF
many,NA,TRBJ2-3,TRBV20-1,TGCAGTGCTAGGGGCCAGCGTACAGATACGCAGTATTTT,CSARGQRTDTQYF
NA,NA,TRBJ2-4,TRBV29-1,TGCAGCGGGGGGGACTCCCAAAACATTCAGTACTTC,CSGGDSQNIQYF
NA,TRBD2,TRBJ2-3,TRBV7-9,TGTGCCAGCAGCCCGACTAGCGGGGAGTTCACAGATACGCAGTATTTT,CASSPTSGEFTDTQYF
few,TRBD1,TRBJ2-7,TRBV5-1,TGCGCCAGCACATCCCGGGACAGAAACTACGAGCAGTACTTC,CASTSRDRNYEQYF
NA,NA,TRBJ1-1,TRBV6-1,TGTGCCAGCAGAATAGGGGCGCTGGACACTGAAGCTTTCTTT,CASRIGALDTEAFF
few,NA,TRBJ2-1,TRBV5-1,TGCGCCAGCGTGGGGGCAGGCGGAGTCTCCTACAATGAGCAGTTCTTC,CASVGAGGVSYNEQFF
NA,NA,TRBJ1-1,TRBV7-9,TGTGCCAGCAGCTGGGAGGGTAGAGACACTGAAGCTTTCTTT,CASSWEGRDTEAFF
few,NA,TRBJ2-3,TRBV28,TGTGCCAGCTCCGGACAGCCTAACACAGATACGCAGTATTTT,CASSGQPNTDTQYF
NA,TRBD1,TRBJ2-1,TRBV6-2/TRBV6-3,TGTGCCAGCATTACCGGGACAGGGGGTCTCAGAGAGCAGTTCTTC,CASITGTGGLREQFF
many,NA,TRBJ1-4,TRBV20-1,TGCAGTGCTAACTACAGAGCAACTAATGAAAAACTGTTTTTT,CSANYRATNEKLFF
few,TRBD1,TRBJ2-7,TRBV6-6,TGTGCCAGCAGACACCCCGGGACAGGCAACTCCTACGAGCAGTACTTC,CASRHPGTGNSYEQYF
NA,TRBD2,TRBJ2-3,TRBV24-1,TGTGCCACCAGTGACCCGCGACTAGCGGGAGTCAATTCAGATACGCAGTATTTT,CATSDPRLAGVNSDTQYF
NA,TRBD1,TRBJ2-1,TRBV28,TGTGCCAGCAGTTTGATACAGGGGGACAATGAGCAGTTCTTC,CASSLIQGDNEQFF
NA,TRBD1,TRBJ1-4,TRBV29-1,TGCAGCGTTGCGGGGACAGCGGATTATGAAAAACTGTTTTTT,CSVAGTADYEKLFF
NA,TRBD2,TRBJ2-1,TRBV7-9,TGTGCCAGCAGCCCGACGGGGGGTAGAGGGGACAATGAGCAGTTCTTC,CASSPTGGRGDNEQFF
once,TRBD1,TRBJ2-3,TRBV6-6,TGTGCCGGCAGTTCAACAGGGGGTAGCATAGATACGCAGTATTTT,CAGSSTGGSIDTQYF